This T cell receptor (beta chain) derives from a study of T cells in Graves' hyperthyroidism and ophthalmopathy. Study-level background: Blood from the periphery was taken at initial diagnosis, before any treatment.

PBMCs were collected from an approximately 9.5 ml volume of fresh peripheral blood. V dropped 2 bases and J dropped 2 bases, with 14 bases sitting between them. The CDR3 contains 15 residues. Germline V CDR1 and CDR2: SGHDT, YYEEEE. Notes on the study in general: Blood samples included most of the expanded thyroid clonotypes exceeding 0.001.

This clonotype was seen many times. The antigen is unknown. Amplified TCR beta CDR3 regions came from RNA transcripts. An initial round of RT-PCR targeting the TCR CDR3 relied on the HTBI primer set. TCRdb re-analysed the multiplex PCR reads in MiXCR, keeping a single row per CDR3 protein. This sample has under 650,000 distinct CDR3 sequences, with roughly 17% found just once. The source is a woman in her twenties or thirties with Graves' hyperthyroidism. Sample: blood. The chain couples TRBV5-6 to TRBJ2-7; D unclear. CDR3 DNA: TGTGCCAGCAGCTTTGCCCCGGTCATTGCCTACGAGCAGTACTTC. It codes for CASSFAPVIAYEQYF. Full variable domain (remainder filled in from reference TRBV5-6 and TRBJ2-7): DAGVTQSPTHLIKTRGQQVTLRCSPKSGHDTVSWYQQALGQGPQFIFQYYEEEERQRGNFPDRFSGHQFPNYSSELNVNALLLGDSALYLCASSFAPVIAYEQYFGPGTRLTVT.